This T cell receptor (beta chain) appears in the sequencing data of a study of T cells expressing NK-cell markers. As for the study in general: Among the eight sequenced donors, seven tested HCMV-seropositive and one tested seronegative.

Beta-chain TCR cDNA was generated via 5'RACE template switching with UMIs. TCRdb reworked the 5' RACE reads into one entry per CDR3 protein, no DNA. The table gives about 440,000 distinct CDR3 sequences; the top ten clones make up more than 7% of it. Broader study findings: These same clonotypes (in several donors) also led the CD3+CD56-NKG2C+ fraction.

Turning to this clonotype: As yet, its antigen is unknown.

Sequencing was done on a sample of blood T cells: a sorted CD56 or NKG2C T cell subset, CD4+ or CD8+ T cells, or bulk PBMC T cells (not recorded which). The TCR originated in a woman aged 18 to 75 in good health.

Here the CDR3 reads CASSVAGRSSGNTIYF. This chain links TRBV9 with TRBJ1-3. Germline V lookup: CDR1 SGDLS, CDR2 YYNGEE. The CDR3 extends over 16 amino acids.